This T cell receptor beta chain was identified during a study of identical twins. TCRdb processed the 5' RACE reads anew with MiXCR; each CDR3 protein has one entry. The sample lists about 700,000 distinct CDR3 sequences; over 8.5% were seen once. CDR3 length: 15 residues. Germline values: CDR1 SGHVS, CDR2 FNYEAQ. V was pared by 2 bases and J by 2 bases, with 11 bases between. This clonotype has only one observation. These same records also appear under a second study, on yellow fever vaccine responses in identical twins.

This clonotype was obtained from a woman in her late teens or twenties in good health. Sequencing used PBMCs. This sequence joins TRBV7-6 and TRBJ2-3, with a possible D match to TRBD1 (5 bases). This CDR3 reads CASSLIDSFTDTQYF. The CDR3 DNA is TGTGCCAGCAGCTTAATCGACAGCTTCACAGATACGCAGTATTTT.